The T cell receptor (beta chain) described here comes from a study of blood T cell repertoires in COVID-19. Study-wide context: There were acute and convalescent COVID-19 samples, and they came from the United States, Italy and Spain.

TCRdb's table, derived via immunoSEQ multiplex PCR, lists solely in-frame clones and lacks some. The sample has 130,000 or so clones, 84% seen once. Per germline, CDR1 MGHRA and CDR2 YSYEKL. The CDR3 spans 15 residues. Trimming pared 0 bases from V and 5 bases from J, leaving 13 bases between. This chain uses TRBV4-1 with TRBJ1-1, with TRBD1 as a possible D gene (5 bases). Sequenced sample: PBMCs or T cells enriched from blood (not recorded which). The sequence derives from a woman between 45 and 60 years old with acute COVID-19. CDR3 DNA sequence: TGCGCCAGCAGCCAAGATCGTTACCCAGGGACTGAAGCTTTCTTT. Its translation: CASSQDRYPGTEAFF.